A single sample gave rise to the 27 T cell receptor beta chains below, sequenced in a study of regulatory T cells in long-lasting Graves disease. Arm-PCR of CDR3 regions and iRepertoire HTBI primers were the basis on which TCR beta libraries were built. In TCRdb, the multiplex PCR reads were re-called with MiXCR into one record per CDR3 protein. The repertoire includes approximately 230,000 distinct CDR3 sequences, approximately 20% of them detected once, and roughly a fifth sits in the top ten. Time point noted: newly diagnosed GD, antithyroid drugs for less than 3 months. PBMCs were the source of the RNA used for TCR sequencing. The sample was peripheral blood mononuclear cells (PBMCs), taken at new diagnosis, from a patient treated with antithyroid drugs. The receptors come from a female donor with Graves disease.

V usage is TRBV7-9 and J usage is TRBJ1-3; TRBD1 agrees at 10 bases. CDR1 and CDR2 (germline): SEHNR, FQNEAQ (reference sequence). V shed 10 bases, J shed 3 bases, and the junction held 12 bases outside the gene matches. The CDR3 totals 16 residues. CDR3 sequence reads: CAISGQGDLFGNTIYF. CDR3 DNA sequence: TGTGCCATTTCCGGACAGGGGGATTTGTTTGGAAACACCATATATTTT.

Many counts were recorded for this clonotype. V and J are TRBV6-1 and TRBJ1-2; 11 bases agree with TRBD1. The CDR3 extends over 15 amino acids. Germline V gene sequence: CDR1 MNHNS, CDR2 SASEGT. The trim removed 5 bases at V and 7 bases at J, leaving 9 bases unmatched. The CDR3 sequence: CASSPLGQGEGGYTF. The CDR3 DNA reads TGTGCCAGCAGTCCCCTGGGACAGGGGGAGGGTGGCTACACCTTC.

This clonotype came up many times. This chain links TRBV11-2 with TRBJ1-2; 8 nucleotides line up with TRBD1. Germline V gives CDR1 SGHAT, CDR2 FQNNGV. The junction had 3 bases not matched to a gene; V was cut back by 2 bases and J by 4 bases. The length of the CDR3 is 14 residues. This CDR3 is CASSLSGQGYGYTF. As DNA, the CDR3 is TGTGCCAGCAGCTTAAGTGGACAGGGCTATGGCTACACCTTC.

This clonotype has ten or more counts. This chain joins TRBV19 and TRBJ2-3, with 10 bases lining up with TRBD2. This CDR3 is built from 16 residues. The V gene end was trimmed by 5 bases and the J gene end by 4 bases; junction bases not matched to a gene: 9. CDR1 is LNHDA, CDR2 SQIVND, per germline (reference sequence). The CDR3 loop reads CASSLLASGSPDTQYF. The CDR3 DNA follows: TGTGCCAGTAGTCTACTGGCTAGCGGGAGTCCAGATACGCAGTATTTT.

In this sample, this clonotype turned up many times. This chain connects TRBV24-1 to TRBJ2-3; 12 bases map to TRBD1. V lost 5 bases and J lost 8; bases outside the gene matches: 10. The CDR3 extends over 16 amino acids. CDR1 and CDR2 from the germline V gene are KGHDR and SFDVKD. This chain's CDR3 is CATSARDRGPSGTQYF. CDR3 nucleotide sequence: TGTGCCACCAGTGCAAGGGACAGGGGGCCCTCAGGTACGCAGTATTTT.

This clonotype was counted at least ten times. The rearrangement uses TRBV9 and TRBJ1-6, with TRBD1 identical over 7 bases. This CDR3 is built from 16 residues. CDR1 SGDLS and CDR2 YYNGEE come from the germline V gene. The J segment lost 7 bases and the V segment lost 3 bases, leaving 10 bases of the junction unmatched. The CDR3 protein is CASSASPGTANSPLHF. DNA of the CDR3: TGTGCCAGCAGCGCCTCGCCCGGGACAGCAAATTCACCCCTCCACTTT.

This clonotype was detected many times. The chain links TRBV7-2 to TRBJ2-7, with 7 bases aligning to TRBD1. J was trimmed by 5 bases and V by 8 bases; bases with no gene match: 9. The CDR3 runs 13 residues. Per germline, CDR1 SGHTA and CDR2 FQGNSA. In DNA form, the CDR3 reads TGTGCCAGCGGCAGACAGGGTCGAGACGAGCAGTACTTC. This gives the protein CASGRQGRDEQYF.

The CDR3 DNA is TGTGCCAGCTCGTGGGGAGAGGGGGATCAGCCCCAGCATTTT. Protein sequence: CASSWGEGDQPQHF. This chain links TRBV2 with TRBJ1-5; D may be TRBD1 (6 bases). Germline V gene data show CDR1 as SNHLY and CDR2 as FYNNEI. The V and J ends lost 8 bases and 5 bases respectively, with 16 bases between them. The CDR3 sequence is 14 residues long.

Ten or more counts support this clonotype. This rearrangement joins TRBV15 to TRBJ1-1, with 7 bases matching TRBD1. The CDR3 consists of 15 residues. CDR1 LNHNV and CDR2 YYDKDF come from the germline V gene (reference sequence). With 4 bases clipped from V and 0 bases from J, the junction kept 5 bases outside the gene matches. CDR3 loop: CATSKGQTMNTEAFF. The CDR3 DNA sequence: TGTGCCACCAGCAAGGGACAGACAATGAACACTGAAGCTTTCTTT. Complete variable domain (other parts from reference TRBV15 and TRBJ1-1): DAMVIQNPRYQVTQFGKPVTLSCSQTLNHNVMYWYQQKSSQAPKLLFHYYDKDFNNEADTPDNFQSRRPNTSFCFLDIRSPGLGDTAMYLCATSKGQTMNTEAFFGQGTRLTVV.

This clonotype was recorded at least ten times. Being one base from a much bigger clone, this may be a read error. The rearrangement links TRBV11-2 to TRBJ2-7, with D perhaps TRBD1 (6 bases). Germline lookup yields CDR1 SGHAT and CDR2 FQNNGV. This CDR3 comprises 14 residues. Trimming removed 0 bases at V and 6 bases at J, with 12 bases between. The chain's CDR3 is CASSLDRDTGEQYF. The CDR3 DNA is TGTGCCAGCAGCTTAGATCGGGACACAGGCGAGCAGTACTTC. Drawing the rest from reference TRBV11-2 and TRBJ2-7, the complete variable domain is EAGVAQSPRYKIIEKRQSVAFWCNPISGHATLYWYQQILGQGPKLLIQFQNNGVVDDSQLPKDRFSAERLKGVDSTLKIQPAKLEDSAVYLCASSLDRDTGEQYFGPGTRLTVT.

This clonotype was counted ten times or more. The J gene is TRBJ1-1, the V gene TRBV2; D perhaps matches TRBD1 (5 bases). This CDR3 has 13 amino acids. The germline CDR1 and CDR2 sequences are SNHLY and FYNNEI. Trimming shortened V by 6 bases and J by 0 bases, and 8 bases separated the two germline ends. Here the CDR3 DNA reads TGTGCCAGCAGGTCGACAGTGAACACTGAAGCTTTCTTT. This codes for CASRSTVNTEAFF.

In this sample, this clonotype turned up many times. The chain employs TRBV5-6 and TRBJ1-6, with 7 nucleotides matching TRBD1. Germline V gene lookup returns CDR1 SGHDT and CDR2 YYEEEE. The V gene end was trimmed by 3 bases and the J gene end by 5 bases; junction bases not matched to a gene: 11. This CDR3 spans 17 amino acids. The CDR3 DNA sequence: TGTGCCAGCAGCTCAATATACCGGGACAGTGATAATTCACCCCTCCACTTT. Translating it yields CASSSIYRDSDNSPLHF.

In its sample, this clonotype was seen a few times. The rearrangement links TRBV6-4 to TRBJ2-6; no reliable D call. From germline, CDR1 is MRHNA and CDR2 SNTAGT. Deletions cut 0 bases from V and 0 bases from J, with 3 bases between. The CDR3 consists of 15 residues. As DNA, the CDR3 is TGTGCCAGCAGTGACTCGAGCTCTGGGGCCAACGTCCTGACTTTC. Translation: CASSDSSSGANVLTF.

This clonotype has a count of ten or more. The chain employs TRBV6-2 or TRBV6-3 and TRBJ2-1; D possibly uses TRBD1 or TRBD2 (5 bases each). CDR1 and CDR2 from the germline V gene are MNHEY and SVGEGT. The CDR3 covers 16 residues. The germline V and J ends were trimmed by 4 bases and 0 bases, with 13 bases remaining between them. The CDR3 nucleotides are TGTGCCAGCAGTTCCCGGTGGGACGACTCCTACAATGAGCAGTTCTTC. This encodes CASSSRWDDSYNEQFF.

A note on this clonotype: This sequence is one base from a far larger clone and is likely a read error. This sequence joins TRBV6-1 and TRBJ2-1, with D tentatively TRBD1 (5 bases). This CDR3 is built from 14 residues. Trimming took 9 bases from V and 10 from J, leaving 22 bases between them. CDR1 is MNHNS and CDR2 is SASEGT in the germline V gene. CDR3 DNA: TGTGCCAGTAGGGCGGCAGGGCTGGCCTACGAGCAGTTCTTC. Protein product: CASRAAGLAYEQFF.

This clonotype was recorded only once. The chain has TRBV2 and TRBJ2-1, with 11 nucleotides matching TRBD1. The germline V gene encodes CDR1 SNHLY and CDR2 FYNNEI. The length of the CDR3 is 15 residues. V lost 0 bases, J lost 9 bases, and 4 bases stayed unmatched. Written as DNA, the CDR3 is TGTGCCAGCAGTGAAGCGCTGGGACAGGGGGTTGAGCAGTTCTTC. As protein: CASSEALGQGVEQFF. Supplemented by reference TRBV2 and TRBJ2-1, the full variable domain reads EPEVTQTPSHQVTQMGQEVILRCVPISNHLYFYWYRQILGQKVEFLVSFYNNEISEKSEIFDDQFSVERPDGSNFTLKIRSTKLEDSAMYFCASSEALGQGVEQFFGPGTRLTVL.

This chain's CDR3 is CASHTVYMSRTGELFF. Written as DNA, the CDR3 is TGTGCCAGCCACACAGTTTATATGTCCAGGACCGGGGAGCTGTTTTTT. This chain joins TRBV28 and TRBJ2-2, with D unresolved. V gave up 8 bases and J gave up 5 bases, with 21 bases separating them. Germline V gives CDR1 MDHEN, CDR2 SYDVKM. CDR3 size: 16 residues.

This clonotype was picked up a small number of times. Just one base apart from a much larger clone, this may be a read error. This chain connects TRBV12-3 or TRBV12-4 to TRBJ2-2; TRBD1 might be the D (8 bases). Trimming left V 7 bases short and J 6 bases short, with 15 bases between. CDR3 length: 14 residues. The CDR3 DNA sequence: TGTGCCAGCACCACAGGGGGGGTCGCCGGGGAGCTGTTTTTT. Encoded protein: CASTTGGVAGELFF.

Ten or more counts support this clonotype. The CDR3 spells CASSPGPLGTSNTEAFF. In DNA form, the CDR3 reads TGCGCCAGCAGCCCTGGACCCCTCGGGACATCGAACACTGAAGCTTTCTTT. V gene TRBV4-3 combines with J gene TRBJ1-1, with a tentative D call TRBD1 (6 bases). The CDR3 is 17 amino acids. Germline V lookup: CDR1 LGHNA, CDR2 YSLEER. V lost 4 bases, J lost 1 base, and 19 bases lay in between.

This clonotype showed up many times. The chain recombines TRBV7-2 with TRBJ2-7; no clear D gene. The V gene lost 1 base and the J gene lost 0 bases, with 13 bases spanning the gap. From germline, CDR1 is SGHTA and CDR2 FQGNSA. The CDR3 is made up of 16 amino acids. Here the CDR3 DNA reads TGTGCCAGCAGCTTAGGTTTGGGCGTCCACTCCTACGAGCAGTACTTC. As protein: CASSLGLGVHSYEQYF. Filled out from reference TRBV7-2 and TRBJ2-7, the complete variable domain reads GAGVSQSPSNKVTEKGKDVELRCDPISGHTALYWYRQSLGQGLEFLIYFQGNSAPDKSGLPSDRFSAERTGGSVSTLTIQRTQQEDSAVYLCASSLGLGVHSYEQYFGPGTRLTVT.

Details on this clonotype: It may be a read error: a sequence one base away is much more abundant. In nucleotides, the CDR3 is TGTGCCGGTAGTATTTACGGGTTGGGGGTAAACATTCAGTACTTC. This encodes CAGSIYGLGVNIQYF. The rearrangement joins TRBV19 to TRBJ2-4; D could derive from TRBD1 or TRBD2 (5 bases each). Germline lookup yields CDR1 LNHDA and CDR2 SQIVND (reference sequence). CDR3 length equals 15 residues.

This clonotype has a count of ten or more. For the CDR3, the DNA is TGTGCCAGCAGGAACTCCGGGTTTAACTACGAGCAGTACTTC. Residues: CASRNSGFNYEQYF. The chain carries TRBV6-1 and TRBJ2-7; D not certain. The CDR3 runs to 14 residues. The ends were cut back, 6 bases at V and 3 bases at J, with 15 bases in the middle. The germline gives CDR1 MNHNS, CDR2 SASEGT.

Many counts were recorded for this clonotype. CDR3 sequence (DNA): TGTGCCAGCAGCTTAGGTGGCAGGGGGGGCACTGAAGCTTTCTTT. It specifies CASSLGGRGGTEAFF. The rearrangement joins TRBV13 to TRBJ1-1; 7 bases match TRBD1. This CDR3 comprises 15 residues. Per germline, CDR1 PRHDT and CDR2 FYEKMQ (reference sequence). The V and J ends lost 0 bases and 4 bases, in that order; junction bases with no gene match: 5. Complete variable domain (other parts from reference TRBV13 and TRBJ1-1): AAGVIQSPRHLIKEKRETATLKCYPIPRHDTVYWYQQGPGQDPQFLISFYEKMQSDKGSIPDRFSAQQFSDYHSELNMSSLELGDSALYFCASSLGGRGGTEAFFGQGTRLTVV.

The sample holds a few counts of this clonotype. The chain links TRBV28 to TRBJ2-7; D is ambiguous. V dropped 10 bases and J dropped 2 bases, with 15 bases sitting between them. Germline V gene sequence: CDR1 MDHEN, CDR2 SYDVKM. The CDR3 totals 13 residues. The CDR3 loop is CATLTNLAYEQYF. CDR3 coding DNA: TGTGCCACCTTGACAAACCTCGCCTACGAGCAGTACTTC.

The rearrangement links TRBV15 to TRBJ2-5; D is unresolved. Germline V CDR1 and CDR2: LNHNV, YYDKDF (reference sequence). CDR3 length equals 14 residues. Trimming pared 1 base from V and 1 base from J, leaving 7 bases between. The CDR3 is CATSRASIQETQYF. In nucleotides, the CDR3 is TGTGCCACCAGCAGAGCGTCCATCCAAGAGACCCAGTACTTC.

This clonotype was seen at least ten times. J is TRBJ1-1 and V is TRBV6-5; D not resolved. There are 15 residues in the CDR3. Germline V CDR1 and CDR2: MNHEY, SVGAGI. The V and J ends lost 4 bases and 1 base respectively, with 13 bases between them. The CDR3 reads CASSSRIRENTEAFF. The CDR3, as DNA: TGTGCCAGCAGTTCCAGGATTCGGGAGAACACTGAAGCTTTCTTT.

Worth noting for this clonotype: A read error is the likely source, as a far larger clone sits one nucleotide away. This rearrangement joins TRBV2 to TRBJ2-5, with D perhaps matching TRBD1 (7 bases). V was cut by 10 bases and J by 5 bases, with 20 bases left in between. This CDR3 contains 14 residues. Looked up from germline, CDR1 is SNHLY and CDR2 is FYNNEI. The CDR3 spells CANSQTGRFETQYF. The CDR3 coding sequence is TGTGCCAACAGCCAGACAGGGAGGTTCGAGACCCAGTACTTC.